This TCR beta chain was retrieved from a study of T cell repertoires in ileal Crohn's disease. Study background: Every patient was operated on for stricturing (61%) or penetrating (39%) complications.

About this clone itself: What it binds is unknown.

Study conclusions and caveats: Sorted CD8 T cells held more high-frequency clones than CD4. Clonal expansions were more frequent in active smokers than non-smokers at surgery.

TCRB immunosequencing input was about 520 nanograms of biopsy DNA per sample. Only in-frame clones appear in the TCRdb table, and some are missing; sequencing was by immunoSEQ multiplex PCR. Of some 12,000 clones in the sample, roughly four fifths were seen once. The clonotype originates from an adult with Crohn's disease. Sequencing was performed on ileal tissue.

CDR3 coding DNA: TGTGCCAGCAGCTTACTGGGCGTTTCGGGTGGAGGGGACTATGGCTACACCTTC. It specifies CASSLLGVSGGGDYGYTF. The chain uses TRBV7-8 and TRBJ1-2, with D perhaps matching TRBD1 (5 bases). The germline V gene has CDR1 SGHVS and CDR2 FQNEAQ. This CDR3 comprises 18 residues. Trimming stripped 2 bases from V and 3 bases from J, with 22 bases between.